This T cell receptor beta chain was observed in a study of OX40 agonist ivuxolimab in advanced cancers. The CDR3 spans 16 residues. Unmatched junction bases numbered 7, after V lost 5 bases and J lost 2 bases. The germline CDR1 and CDR2 sequences are KGHSH and LQKENI. Assay used: immunoSEQ multiplex PCR; TCRdb lists only in-frame clones, some missing. The sample carries more than 75,000 clones, about nine tenths recorded once. The source of this sequence is an adult with an advanced solid tumor such as melanoma, head and neck, liver or kidney cancer. This sequence joins TRBV18 and TRBJ1-5; 9 bases fit TRBD1. Here the sequenced sample was CD4+ or CD8+ T cells sorted from blood, taken in a trial of the OX40 agonist ivuxolimab. The CDR3 reads CASSSGQGLRNQPQHF. The CDR3 DNA reads TGTGCCAGCTCATCGGGACAGGGCTTGCGCAATCAGCCCCAGCATTTT.